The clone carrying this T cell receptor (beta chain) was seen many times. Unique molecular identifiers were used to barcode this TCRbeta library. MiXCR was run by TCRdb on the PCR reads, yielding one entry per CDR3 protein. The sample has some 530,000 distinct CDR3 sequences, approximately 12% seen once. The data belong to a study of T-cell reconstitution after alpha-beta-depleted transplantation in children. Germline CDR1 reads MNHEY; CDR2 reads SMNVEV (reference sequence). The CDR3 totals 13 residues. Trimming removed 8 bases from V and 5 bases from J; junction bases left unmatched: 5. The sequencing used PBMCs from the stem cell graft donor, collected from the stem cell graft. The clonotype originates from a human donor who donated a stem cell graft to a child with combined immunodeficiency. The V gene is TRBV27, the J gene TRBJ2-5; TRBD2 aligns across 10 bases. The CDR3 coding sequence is TGTGCCAGCGGCGGGACTAGCGTTGAGACCCAGTACTTC. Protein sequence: CASGGTSVETQYF.